These 6 T cell receptor beta chains were all obtained from the same sample, sequenced in a study of blood T cell repertoires in COVID-19. Only in-frame clones appear in the TCRdb table, and some are missing; sequencing was by immunoSEQ multiplex PCR. Of around 86,000 clones in the sample, 80% to 90% were seen once. The sample was peripheral blood. The receptors derive from a woman older than 75 with acute or convalescent COVID-19.

This clone came up once. The gene calls are TRBV29-1 and TRBJ2-1; 11 bases agree with TRBD2. The CDR3 contains 15 residues. The V gene's germline CDR1 is SQVTM and CDR2 ANQGSEA. V shed 4 bases, J shed 8 bases, and the junction held 10 bases outside the gene matches. The CDR3 DNA follows: TGCAGCGTTGGCCCCACTAGCGGGAGTCAGTATGAGCAGTTCTTC. Amino acid sequence: CSVGPTSGSQYEQFF.

The rearrangement links TRBV5-1 to TRBJ2-5; D uncertain. Trimming cost V 0 bases and J 4 bases, with 13 bases left between them. Germline values: CDR1 SGHRS, CDR2 YFSETQ. The CDR3 is 15 residues long. This CDR3 is CASSLVAGRGETQYF. The DNA for the CDR3 is TGCGCCAGCAGCTTGGTGGCAGGTCGTGGAGAGACCCAGTACTTC.

V is TRBV7-2 and J is TRBJ2-1; 10 positions match TRBD2. The CDR3 extends over 16 amino acids. J lost 12 bases, V lost 5 bases, and 16 bases had no gene match. The V gene's germline CDR1 is SGHTA and CDR2 FQGNSA. The CDR3 here is CASSPSGLAADSGQFF. CDR3 nucleotide sequence: TGTGCCAGCAGCCCTAGCGGACTAGCGGCGGATTCGGGGCAGTTCTTC.

The chain links TRBV7-9 to TRBJ1-5, with 7 bases that match TRBD1. CDR3 length: 18 amino acids. CDR1 is SEHNR, CDR2 FQNEAQ, per germline (reference sequence). The trim removed 2 bases at V and 7 bases at J, leaving 17 bases unmatched. As DNA, the CDR3 is TGTGCCAGCAGCTTAAGCGAGGGCGGGAGGGGGCGAGGGCAGCCCCAGCATTTT. It specifies CASSLSEGGRGRGQPQHF. Full variable domain (remainder filled in from reference TRBV7-9 and TRBJ1-5): DTGVSQNPRHKITKRGQNVTFRCDPISEHNRLYWYRQTLGQGPEFLTYFQNEAQLEKSRLLSDRFSAERPKGSFSTLEIQRTEQGDSAMYLCASSLSEGGRGRGQPQHFGDGTRLSIL.

This clone showed up just a few times. The V and J genes are TRBV4-1 and TRBJ1-6, with 7 bases that match TRBD1. Germline V gene data show CDR1 as MGHRA and CDR2 as YSYEKL. CDR3 length: 14 amino acids. Unmatched junction bases numbered 2, after V lost 6 bases and J lost 3 bases. Here the CDR3 DNA reads TGCGCCAGCAGTCGGGACAGCTATAATTCACCCCTCCACTTT. Encoded protein: CASSRDSYNSPLHF.

The chain couples TRBV25-1 to TRBJ2-1; 8 nucleotides agree with TRBD2. The germline V gene has CDR1 MGHDK and CDR2 SYGVNS. The CDR3 length is 17 residues. J lost 1 base, V lost 4 bases, and 9 bases had no gene match. Here the CDR3 reads CASSGSGAGASYNEQFF. CDR3 nucleotide sequence: TGTGCCAGCAGTGGCAGTGGAGCGGGGGCGTCCTACAATGAGCAGTTCTTC.